The next 20 T cell receptor beta chains were all read from a single sample in a study of T cells in Graves' hyperthyroidism and ophthalmopathy (dated by TCRdb to between 2018 and 2021). Libraries were prepared through multiplex PCR. Instrument used: Illumina HiSeq 2000. The TCR beta CDR3 regions were amplified from RNA transcripts. The TCR CDR3 was subjected to a first round of RT-PCR using the HTBI primer set and the Qiagen OneStep RT-PCR kit. TCRdb itself trimmed the public reads at Q25 with fastp, ran MiXCR and retained productive beta chains. Here each entry gathers all rows of one CDR3 protein and keeps the most common genes and DNA. Within this sample are under 350,000 distinct CDR3 sequences, with roughly 18% of them counted one time only. The ten largest clones add up to 49% of the sample. The sequenced material came from blood. These receptor sequences come from a woman in her forties or fifties with Graves' hyperthyroidism.

This clonotype has just a few counts. The chain couples TRBV7-2 to TRBJ2-7; D remains unclear. The CDR3 covers 18 residues. Trimming pared 1 base from V and 3 bases from J, leaving 22 bases between. Germline V CDR1 and CDR2: SGHTA, FQGNSA. CDR3 coding DNA: TGTGCCAGCAGCTTAGTCGATGACTCCCCCTTCAGATACTACGAGCAGTACTTC. Translating gives CASSLVDDSPFRYYEQYF.

This rearrangement joins TRBV6-5 to TRBJ2-7; D not certain. V was trimmed by 2 bases and J by 0 bases, leaving 5 bases between them. This CDR3 region has 13 residues. Germline CDR1 MNHEY, CDR2 SVGAGI. In DNA form, the CDR3 reads TGTGCCAGCAGTTACGATGCCTCCTACGAGCAGTACTTC. Its protein product is CASSYDASYEQYF.

The table lists this clonotype with a few counts. The chain recombines TRBV19 with TRBJ2-3, with TRBD1 matching over 8 bases. This CDR3 has 15 amino acids. Germline lookup yields CDR1 LNHDA and CDR2 SQIVND (reference sequence). J gave up 1 base and V 3 bases, and 3 bases lay outside the gene matches. CDR3 protein: CASSIPGQGTDTQYF. CDR3 nucleotide sequence: TGTGCCAGTAGTATCCCGGGACAGGGCACAGATACGCAGTATTTT.

This clonotype was picked up many times. The rearrangement links TRBV5-1 to TRBJ2-1; 9 nucleotides agree with TRBD1. The CDR3 length is 16 residues. Germline lookup yields CDR1 SGHRS and CDR2 YFSETQ. The V segment lost 2 bases and the J segment 9 bases; nucleotides outside the gene matches: 12. CDR3 loop: CASSFRQGGSSGEQFF. The CDR3 region has the DNA TGCGCCAGCAGCTTTAGACAGGGGGGCTCCAGCGGTGAGCAGTTCTTC.

This clonotype occurred a few times. The chain couples TRBV24-1 to TRBJ2-5; the D call may be TRBD1 or TRBD2 (5 bases each). The CDR3 has 13 residues. With 9 bases removed from V and 4 bases from J, the gap between germline ends came to 14 bases. Germline loops: CDR1 KGHDR, CDR2 SFDVKD. DNA of the CDR3: TGTGCCACCCGGAATTGGGGGAGAGAGACCCAGTACTTC. Amino acids: CATRNWGRETQYF.

Remarks on this clonotype: A single base separates this from a much larger clone, so it may be a read error. The chain combines TRBV2 with TRBJ1-1, with D uncertain. The CDR3 is 17 residues long. Germline CDR1 reads SNHLY; CDR2 reads FYNNEI. Trimming stripped 5 bases from V and 1 base from J, with 20 bases between. The CDR3 here is CASSRSRAGETNTEAFF. As DNA, the CDR3 is TGTGCCAGCAGTAGAAGTAGGGCAGGCGAGACGAACACTGAAGCTTTCTTT.

V gene TRBV27 combines with J gene TRBJ2-2, with a possible D match to TRBD1 (5 bases). Germline loops: CDR1 MNHEY, CDR2 SMNVEV (reference sequence). Trimming removed 10 bases at V and 3 bases at J, with 24 bases between. The CDR3 is 17 residues long. This CDR3 is CATLPPPAKGDTGELFF. DNA for the CDR3: TGTGCCACCTTACCTCCGCCGGCAAAAGGGGACACCGGGGAGCTGTTTTTT.

This clonotype was seen repeatedly, ten times or more. The rearrangement uses TRBV20-1 and TRBJ2-7; 14 bases are shared with TRBD2. V shed 4 bases, J shed 3 bases, and the junction held 5 bases outside the gene matches. From germline, CDR1 is DFQATT and CDR2 SNEGSKA (reference sequence). This CDR3 contains 15 residues. CDR3 nucleotides: TGCAGTGCTACTCCCGGGACTAGCGGGAGCTACGAGCAGTACTTC. Amino acids: CSATPGTSGSYEQYF.

This clonotype occurred many times. The chain is built from TRBV28 and TRBJ2-7, with 11 bases matching TRBD1. This CDR3 comprises 15 residues. Germline assignment: CDR1 MDHEN and CDR2 SYDVKM. V lost 6 bases to trimming and J lost 3 bases; unmatched junction nucleotides: 7. The CDR3 loop is CASSLTGTGGYEQYF. The CDR3 DNA reads TGTGCCAGCAGCCTAACCGGGACAGGGGGCTACGAGCAGTACTTC.

This clonotype came up a few times. The chain couples TRBV7-6 to TRBJ2-5; D is undetermined. The germline V gene encodes CDR1 SGHVS and CDR2 FNYEAQ. The CDR3 covers 14 residues. V was clipped by 1 base and J by 2 bases, with 8 bases between them. This CDR3 is CASSLGISQETQYF. CDR3 nucleotides: TGTGCCAGCAGCTTAGGGATTAGTCAAGAGACCCAGTACTTC.

As concerns this clonotype: This may come from a read error, since a much larger clone is one base off. This chain joins TRBV2 and TRBJ2-2, with D possibly TRBD2 on 6 matching bases. The CDR3 has 19 amino acids. CDR1 and CDR2 from the germline V gene are SNHLY and FYNNEI. The CDR3 region has the DNA TGTGCCAGCTCCAAATACTCAGCCCCGGGACCGTCCCGCACCGGGGGGCTGTTTTTT. Protein: CASSKYSAPGPSRTGGLFF.

V and J are TRBV20-1 and TRBJ1-2; D remains unclear. Germline V CDR1 and CDR2: DFQATT, SNEGSKA (reference sequence). This CDR3 comprises 11 residues. V was cut by 0 bases and J by 7 bases, with 6 bases left in between. The CDR3 reads CSARDFSGYTF. CDR3 DNA: TGCAGTGCTAGAGATTTCTCTGGCTACACCTTC.

This clonotype was seen at least ten times. The chain joins TRBV28 to TRBJ1-1; 12 nucleotides align to TRBD1. J gave up 4 bases and V 5 bases, and 8 bases lay outside the gene matches. The germline V gene encodes CDR1 MDHEN and CDR2 SYDVKM. CDR3 length: 16 amino acids. The CDR3 DNA reads TGTGCCAGCAGTGCACCGGGACAGGGGGCCGGCACTGAAGCTTTCTTT. Translated: CASSAPGQGAGTEAFF.

This chain uses TRBV19 with TRBJ2-1, with 7 bases fitting TRBD1. CDR1 is LNHDA, CDR2 SQIVND, per germline (reference sequence). Unmatched junction bases numbered 6, after V lost 5 bases and J lost 2 bases. There are 15 residues in the CDR3. The CDR3 DNA follows: TGTGCCAGTAGTCCCCTGGACAGGACCTACAATGAGCAGTTCTTC. It specifies CASSPLDRTYNEQFF.

This clonotype was counted at least ten times. V usage is TRBV27 and J usage is TRBJ2-5; TRBD2 aligns across 11 bases. This CDR3 spans 14 amino acids. V trimming: 6 bases; J trimming: 3 bases; junction bases outside the gene matches: 3. Per germline, CDR1 MNHEY and CDR2 SMNVEV (reference sequence). CDR3 in DNA: TGTGCCAGCAGAATAGCGGGAGGGAAAGAGACCCAGTACTTC. This translates into CASRIAGGKETQYF.

This clonotype was seen repeatedly, ten times or more. The genes are TRBV7-3 and TRBJ2-1; 9 bases match TRBD1. The CDR3 covers 16 residues. Germline CDR1 and CDR2: SGHTA and FQGTGA. The J segment lost 4 bases and the V segment lost 5 bases, leaving 9 bases of the junction unmatched. CDR3 sequence reads: CASSPRAGTGYNEQFF. The CDR3, as DNA: TGTGCCAGCAGCCCGCGCGCTGGGACAGGGTACAATGAGCAGTTCTTC.

This clonotype was detected many times. V usage is TRBV5-1 and J usage is TRBJ2-7, with D possibly being TRBD2 (6 bases). There are 14 residues in the CDR3. V gave up 2 bases and J gave up 6 bases, with 15 bases separating them. Germline values: CDR1 SGHRS, CDR2 YFSETQ. This CDR3 is CASSFSGMGGEQYF. The CDR3 DNA reads as TGCGCCAGCAGCTTCTCGGGGATGGGGGGCGAGCAGTACTTC.

This chain joins TRBV20-1 and TRBJ2-1, with 7 bases matching TRBD2. Unmatched junction bases numbered 3, after V lost 3 bases and J lost 10 bases. There are 11 residues in the CDR3. Germline V gene sequence: CDR1 DFQATT, CDR2 SNEGSKA (reference sequence). The CDR3 DNA reads TGCAGTGCTAGTTCGGGAGGCGAGCAGTTCTTC. Translating it yields CSASSGGEQFF.

The rearrangement links TRBV10-3 to TRBJ2-2; 7 bases are shared with TRBD1. The CDR3 is 15 residues long. Trimming cost V 4 bases and J 2 bases; bases outside gene matches: 4. Germline V gene lookup returns CDR1 ENHRY and CDR2 SYGVKD. Here the CDR3 reads CAISGTGDNTGELFF. CDR3 nucleotides: TGTGCCATCAGTGGCACAGGGGACAACACCGGGGAGCTGTTTTTT.

This clonotype has just a few counts. V usage is TRBV2 and J usage is TRBJ2-7; D is uncertain. V gave up 5 bases and J gave up 4 bases, with 12 bases separating them. The germline gives CDR1 SNHLY, CDR2 FYNNEI. The CDR3 totals 13 residues. CDR3 nucleotides: TGTGCCAGCAGTAGAAGTTTAGAGTACGAGCAGTACTTC. Its translation is CASSRSLEYEQYF.